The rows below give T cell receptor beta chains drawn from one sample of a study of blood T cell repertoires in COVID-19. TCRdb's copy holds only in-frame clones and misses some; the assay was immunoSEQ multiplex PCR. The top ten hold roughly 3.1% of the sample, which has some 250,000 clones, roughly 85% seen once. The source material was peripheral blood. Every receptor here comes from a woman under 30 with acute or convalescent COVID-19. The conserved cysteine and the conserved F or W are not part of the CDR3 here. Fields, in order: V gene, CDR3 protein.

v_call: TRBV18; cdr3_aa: ASSPLGQGNQPQH
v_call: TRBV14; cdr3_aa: ASSQARGIEQY
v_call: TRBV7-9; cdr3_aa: ASSSRDSSSYEQY
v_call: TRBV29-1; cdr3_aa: SVFRDRENTEAF
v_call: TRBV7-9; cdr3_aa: ASSTDNYGYT
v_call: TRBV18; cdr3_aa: ASSTTSGSGYEQY
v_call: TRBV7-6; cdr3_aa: ASSLGTDRNEQY
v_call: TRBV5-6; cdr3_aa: ASSLFRWGQGNFYEQY
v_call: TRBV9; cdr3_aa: ASTTGGHTDTQY
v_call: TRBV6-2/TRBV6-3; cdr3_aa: ASSTRDKNTEAF
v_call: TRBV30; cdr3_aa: AWGRLAEYEQY
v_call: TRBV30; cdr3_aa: AWSVRSEAF